This entry lists 21 T cell receptor beta chains sequenced from one sample in a study of identical twins. TCRdb reanalysed the 5' RACE reads using MiXCR and keeps one entry per CDR3 protein. The repertoire has roughly 1,500,000 distinct CDR3 sequences, around a third of them found once; the top ten carry around 0.25%. Sequencing was done on a sample of cord blood. These receptors originate from a newborn girl in good health.

The chain combines TRBV25-1 with TRBJ2-3; TRBD2 matches at 10 bases. This CDR3 region has 18 residues. Trimming cost V 1 base and J 5 bases; bases outside gene matches: 12. Germline assignment: CDR1 MGHDK and CDR2 SYGVNS. CDR3 region: CASSEFGLLAGDGDTQYF. The CDR3, as DNA: TGTGCCAGCAGTGAATTTGGCCTGCTAGCGGGAGATGGAGATACGCAGTATTTT.

J is TRBJ2-7 and V is TRBV30, with D hard to call. Trimming pared 0 bases from V and 5 bases from J, leaving 11 bases between. The CDR3 length is 13 residues. Germline CDR1 and CDR2: GTSNPN and SVGIG (reference sequence). CDR3 sequence: CAWSVSNFNEQYF. DNA for the CDR3: TGTGCCTGGAGTGTATCAAACTTCAACGAGCAGTACTTC.

This chain joins TRBV6-6 and TRBJ1-1; D is undetermined. The CDR3 covers 14 residues. From germline, CDR1 is MNHNY and CDR2 SVGAGI (reference sequence). Between the trimmed V and J ends, which lost 5 bases and 5 bases, there was a span of 15 bases. CDR3 sequence (DNA): TGTGCCAGCAGTCCGACCCCGGAGGAGACTGAAGCTTTCTTT. Its translation is CASSPTPEETEAFF.

This clonotype was observed a single time. A read error may be the cause here, since a much bigger clone is one base away. V is TRBV3-1 and J is TRBJ2-7; D is unclear. Looked up from germline, CDR1 is LGHDT and CDR2 is YNNKEL (reference sequence). The CDR3 contains 13 residues. CDR3 sequence (DNA): TGTGCCAGCAGCCACGTCAGCTCCTACGGGCAGTACTTC. Protein product: CASSHVSSYGQYF.

This clonotype was seen only a few times. The chain recombines TRBV20-1 with TRBJ1-2, with D possibly being TRBD1 (5 bases). This CDR3 has 13 residues. V lost 5 bases to trimming and J lost 4 bases, with 14 bases between them. The germline gives CDR1 DFQATT, CDR2 SNEGSKA (reference sequence). The CDR3 DNA reads as TGCAGTGCTGTCCGGACATTAGCCTATGGCTACACCTTC. Translating it yields CSAVRTLAYGYTF.

V usage is TRBV5-8 and J usage is TRBJ1-6; 8 nucleotides match TRBD1. Germline V gene lookup returns CDR1 SGHTS and CDR2 YDEGEE. Germline trimming cut 4 bases from V and 0 bases from J; bases unmatched to any gene: 0. CDR3 length: 15 residues. DNA of the CDR3: TGTGCCAGCAGCGGACAGGGCTCCTATAATTCACCCCTCCACTTT. Its translation: CASSGQGSYNSPLHF.

The CDR3 region is CASSDPGGAYNEQFF. The DNA for the CDR3 is TGTGCCAGCAGTGACCCCGGGGGGGCCTACAATGAGCAGTTCTTC. V is TRBV28 and J is TRBJ2-1; 8 positions agree with TRBD2. Trimming at V came to 5 bases and at J to 2 bases, leaving 5 bases not matched to a gene. The CDR3 has 15 residues. The germline CDR1 and CDR2 sequences are MDHEN and SYDVKM.

The chain links TRBV11-2 to TRBJ1-1, with D perhaps TRBD1 (5 bases). The length of the CDR3 is 13 residues. V was shortened by 4 bases and J by 5 bases, with 11 bases between the two germline ends. Germline CDR1 reads SGHAT; CDR2 reads FQNNGV. CDR3 nucleotides: TGTGCCAGCAGCTCGGGACCTCGGACTGAAGCTTTCTTT. This sequence encodes CASSSGPRTEAFF. Full variable domain (remainder filled in from reference TRBV11-2 and TRBJ1-1): EAGVAQSPRYKIIEKRQSVAFWCNPISGHATLYWYQQILGQGPKLLIQFQNNGVVDDSQLPKDRFSAERLKGVDSTLKIQPAKLEDSAVYLCASSSGPRTEAFFGQGTRLTVV.

There are a few counts of this clonotype. The CDR3 protein is CSARGLPSSYNEQFF. The CDR3 nucleotides are TGCAGTGCTAGGGGACTTCCGAGCTCCTACAATGAGCAGTTCTTC. The chain carries TRBV20-1 and TRBJ2-1; perhaps TRBD2 as D (6 bases). From germline, CDR1 is DFQATT and CDR2 SNEGSKA (reference sequence). This CDR3 is 15 amino acids long. The V gene lost 3 bases and the J gene lost 0 bases, with 12 bases spanning the gap.

Only a few counts were recorded for this clonotype. CDR3 protein: CASSPGGRYTEAFF. CDR3 bases: TGTGCCAGCAGTCCTGGGGGGCGGTACACTGAAGCTTTCTTT. The chain combines TRBV28 with TRBJ1-1; tentatively, D is TRBD1 (6 bases). CDR1 is MDHEN and CDR2 is SYDVKM in the germline V gene. The CDR3 consists of 14 residues. Trimming cost V 5 bases and J 3 bases, with 13 bases left between them.

The chain links TRBV12-3 or TRBV12-4 to TRBJ1-4, with D perhaps TRBD1 (5 bases). V was trimmed by 6 bases and J by 4 bases, leaving 15 bases between them. The CDR3 spans 15 residues. In nucleotides, the CDR3 is TGTGCCAGCAGCCCCGGGGGGAGGGGTAATGAAAAACTGTTTTTT. It is translated as CASSPGGRGNEKLFF.

The chain carries TRBV29-1 and TRBJ2-3; 7 bases are shared with TRBD1. V shed 4 bases, J shed 3 bases, and the junction held 4 bases outside the gene matches. CDR1 and CDR2 from the germline V gene are SQVTM and ANQGSEA. The CDR3 extends over 13 amino acids. The CDR3 loop reads CSVGQGRTDTQYF. CDR3 bases: TGCAGCGTTGGACAGGGTAGAACAGATACGCAGTATTTT.

Many counts were recorded for this clonotype. The V and J genes are TRBV28 and TRBJ1-2; possible D gene TRBD1, 5 bases. Trimming shortened V by 6 bases and J by 4 bases, and 18 bases separated the two germline ends. This CDR3 spans 15 amino acids. Germline V gene sequence: CDR1 MDHEN, CDR2 SYDVKM. The DNA of the CDR3 is TGTGCCAGCAGCTTTTTCGACGTGGGGGTCTATGGCTACACCTTC. This gives the protein CASSFFDVGVYGYTF.

The gene calls are TRBV20-1 and TRBJ2-7, with TRBD2 matching over 9 bases. V dropped 2 bases and J dropped 3; count of bases not matched to a gene: 8. The length of the CDR3 is 15 residues. Germline lookup yields CDR1 DFQATT and CDR2 SNEGSKA (reference sequence). This chain's CDR3 is CSARFQRGAYYEQYF. The CDR3 DNA reads TGCAGTGCTAGATTCCAGCGGGGGGCATACTACGAGCAGTACTTC.

The rearrangement links TRBV7-2 to TRBJ2-4, with 12 bases matching TRBD2. CDR1 and CDR2 from the germline V gene are SGHTA and FQGNSA. V was clipped by 5 bases and J by 13 bases; unmatched bases: 9. This CDR3 comprises 14 residues. The CDR3 is CASSRTSGVGEQYF. DNA for the CDR3: TGTGCCAGCAGCCGGACTAGCGGGGTAGGGGAGCAGTACTTC.

This clonotype has just a few counts. The chain combines TRBV6-6 with TRBJ2-7; D uncertain. V was pared by 0 bases and J by 0 bases, with 6 bases between. Germline V gives CDR1 MNHNY, CDR2 SVGAGI (reference sequence). CDR3 size: 14 residues. The CDR3 nucleotides are TGTGCCAGCAGTTACTCGGGCAACTCCTACGAGCAGTACTTC. It translates to CASSYSGNSYEQYF.

This clonotype has more than one count but fewer than ten. The chain employs TRBV5-1 and TRBJ1-6; D may be TRBD1 (5 bases). Trimming left V 4 bases short and J 6 bases short, with 11 bases between. Germline CDR1 and CDR2: SGHRS and YFSETQ. The CDR3 is made up of 14 amino acids. Here the CDR3 reads CASSPRDVNSPLHF. The CDR3 bases are TGCGCCAGCAGCCCCCGGGACGTTAATTCACCCCTCCACTTT. Based on the CDR3 plus reference TRBV5-1 and TRBJ1-6, the full variable domain is KAGVTQTPRYLIKTRGQQVTLSCSPISGHRSVSWYQQTPGQGLQFLFEYFSETQRNKGNFPGRFSGRQFSNSRSEMNVSTLELGDSALYLCASSPRDVNSPLHFGNGTRLTVT.

V and J are TRBV27 and TRBJ2-7, with D possibly matching TRBD2 (5 bases). Germline CDR1 MNHEY, CDR2 SMNVEV (reference sequence). V was trimmed by 3 bases and J by 7 bases, leaving 25 bases between them. The CDR3 extends over 17 amino acids. Here the CDR3 reads CASSFLPLASSYNEQYF. As DNA, the CDR3 is TGTGCCAGCAGTTTTCTCCCCCTAGCCAGCTCCTACAATGAGCAGTACTTC.

This chain joins TRBV30 and TRBJ2-1; D perhaps matches TRBD2 (6 bases). CDR1 GTSNPN and CDR2 SVGIG come from the germline V gene (reference sequence). V was cut by 3 bases and J by 7 bases, with 19 bases left in between. This CDR3 is 15 amino acids long. The CDR3 sequence is CAWRGILATANEQFF. The CDR3 DNA reads as TGTGCCTGGAGGGGTATACTAGCTACCGCGAATGAGCAGTTCTTC.

This clonotype was seen a few times. The chain uses TRBV6-1 and TRBJ1-5, with TRBD1 as a possible D gene (6 bases). The V end was cut by 2 bases, the J end by 5 bases, with 13 bases between. Looked up from germline, CDR1 is MNHNS and CDR2 is SASEGT. There are 15 residues in the CDR3. CDR3 sequence: CASSEQTGGHQPQHF. In DNA, the CDR3 is TGTGCCAGCAGTGAACAGACAGGAGGGCATCAGCCCCAGCATTTT.

This chain links TRBV5-1 with TRBJ2-4; 11 bases match TRBD2. V was pared by 0 bases and J by 0 bases, with 14 bases of the junction left unmatched. Germline V CDR1 and CDR2: SGHRS, YFSETQ. This CDR3 region has 21 residues. The CDR3 bases are TGCGCCAGCAGCTTGGGGCTAGCGGGGGGCCCGGGGATTCTAGCCAAAAACATTCAGTACTTC. Translated, it gives CASSLGLAGGPGILAKNIQYF.